This TCR beta chain stems from a study of shared clonotypes between healthy human individuals. On sorted subsets, replicate PCRs used 200 to 250 ng DNA, or about 30,000 T cell genomes. Generated by immunoSEQ multiplex PCR, the TCRdb table keeps only in-frame clones and is missing some. Of some 2.1 million clones listed, roughly 94% are singletons. Overall study findings and caveats: Sampling involved blood alone; tissue repertoires likely differ. Compared with clonotypes that all four donors shared, non-shared clonotypes had lower generation probabilities.

As concerns this clone: What it recognizes is unknown.

The TCR originated in a man aged 18 to 30 in good health. Sequencing was carried out using naive CD4+ T cells sorted from blood. The subset was: CD45RA+ positively selected.

CDR3 sequence: CASSFDRMNTGELFF. The CDR3 nucleotides read TGTGCCAGCAGCTTTGACAGGATGAACACCGGGGAGCTGTTTTTT. V usage is TRBV5-4 and J usage is TRBJ2-2, with a possible D match to TRBD1 (6 bases). V was clipped by 2 bases and J by 1 base, with 9 bases between them. The CDR3 is 15 residues long. Germline V gene lookup returns CDR1 SGHNT and CDR2 YYREEE (reference sequence).